This T cell receptor (beta chain) appears in the sequencing data of a study of lymphopenia after photon versus proton radiotherapy. The V gene's germline CDR1 is SGHVS and CDR2 FQNEAQ. V dropped 0 bases and J dropped 7; count of bases not matched to a gene: 6. The CDR3 runs 15 residues. This clone was recorded a few times. Its cognate antigen is unknown. Broader study findings: Larger post-nadir TCR diversity loss correlated inversely with survival in deceased patients. Relative stability marked proton patients; photon patients lost diversity and naive cells. After lymphocyte nadir, photon-treated repertoires showed oligoclonal expansion, especially CD8+ Temra. Survival link was tested only in deceased patients; proton benefit remains a possibility.

Libraries were prepared by immunoSEQ multiplex PCR; TCRdb keeps only in-frame clonotypes and omits some of them. There are roughly 53,000 clones in the sample; approximately 82% occur only once, and 25% to 35% lies in the top ten. J is TRBJ2-5 and V is TRBV7-8; 9 bases are a match to TRBD1. The sequence derives from a man in his forties or fifties with gastric cancer. This specimen consisted of peripheral blood, obtained from a patient treated with photon-based radiotherapy. The CDR3 sequence: CASSLAQDRGSTQYF. CDR3 nucleotide sequence: TGTGCCAGCAGCTTAGCGCAGGACAGGGGATCGACCCAGTACTTC.